This section outlines one T cell receptor (beta chain) sequence together with its context. Time point described: sample taken at primary tumor resection. Sequencing covered unsorted whole RNA taken from tumor, nontumor lung or frozen PBMC. Via MiXCR, TCRdb re-called the 5' RACE reads, giving one row per CDR3 protein. The table records around 45,000 distinct CDR3 sequences, about 13% of them present only once. This sample stems from a study of spatial heterogeneity in lung cancer. Germline V gene sequence: CDR1 SQVTM, CDR2 ANQGSEA. This CDR3 contains 13 residues. The V end lost 6 bases, the J end lost 9 bases, and 18 bases lay between the germline ends.

This TCR came from a male donor with early-stage non-small cell lung cancer. The source was PBMCs, collected at surgery. The V call is TRBV29-1, the J call TRBJ1-5; no firm D call. This chain's CDR3 is CSVGDIPGAPQHF. CDR3 in DNA: TGCAGCGTCGGTGACATCCCTGGAGCGCCCCAGCATTTT. Together with reference TRBV29-1 and TRBJ1-5, the CDR3 gives the full variable domain: SAVISQKPSRDICQRGTSLTIQCQVDSQVTMMFWYRQQPGQSLTLIATANQGSEATYESGFVIDKFPISRPNLTFSTLTVSNMSPEDSSIYLCSVGDIPGAPQHFGDGTRLSIL.